Following are 12 T cell receptor beta chains from one sample sequenced in a study of a mutant IDH1 vaccine in newly diagnosed glioma (dated by TCRdb to the early 2020s). Library generation was performed with the immunoSEQ multiplex PCR assay. Imported from immuneACCESS, the table was reduced by TCRdb to in-frame sequences with V and J called. These copies leave out some clones; in studies compared against another copy, an unresolved V gene accounts for under half, and the cause of the remainder is not known. This sample lists 24,000 or so clones; 84% were detected once. The ten largest make up 2.8% of the sample. The label giving this sample's time point can be read as: week 47, end of study. Every vaccine dose consisted of 300 ug of a 20-mer mutant IDH1 peptide in Montanide, administered subcutaneously together with topical imiquimod. Which antigens these TCRs recognize remains unknown. The sequences come from PBMCs, collected from a glioma patient whose treatment included an IDH1 peptide vaccine. These receptors were taken from a middle-aged man with glioma.

The V gene is TRBV5-1, the J gene TRBJ2-7; a possible D gene is TRBD2 (5 bases). CDR3 length equals 15 residues. V was cut by 6 bases and J by 3 bases, with 19 bases left in between. Germline V gives CDR1 SGHRS, CDR2 YFSETQ. CDR3 in DNA: TGCGCCAGCAAGGTCGATACTAGTGGCCACTACGAGCAGTACTTC. As protein: CASKVDTSGHYEQYF.

The chain uses TRBV14 and TRBJ2-1; no definite D call. The CDR3 consists of 14 residues. V gave up 5 bases and J gave up 4 bases, with 12 bases separating them. Germline V gives CDR1 SGHDN, CDR2 FVKESK. The CDR3 DNA sequence: TGTGCCAGCAGCTCCCTCCAGGAATACAATGAGCAGTTCTTC. Translation: CASSSLQEYNEQFF.

The chain combines TRBV10-3 with TRBJ2-3; TRBD2 aligns across 8 bases. The CDR3 is 14 amino acids. Trimming at V came to 3 bases and at J to 6 bases, leaving 5 bases not matched to a gene. Germline V gene lookup returns CDR1 ENHRY and CDR2 SYGVKD. The CDR3 sequence: CAISDPGRVDTQYF. The CDR3, as DNA: TGTGCCATCAGTGACCCCGGGAGGGTCGATACGCAGTATTTT.

V is TRBV27 and J is TRBJ1-2; D call uncertain. CDR3 size: 14 residues. Trimming left V 0 bases short and J 5 bases short, with 10 bases between. Looked up from germline, CDR1 is MNHEY and CDR2 is SMNVEV (reference sequence). The CDR3 DNA follows: TGTGCCAGCAGTTTATCAGGCGTAACTTATGGCTACACCTTC. The encoded protein is CASSLSGVTYGYTF.

The chain links TRBV28 to TRBJ2-7, with D tentatively TRBD1 or TRBD2 (5 bases each). Germline V CDR1 and CDR2: MDHEN, SYDVKM. CDR3 length: 14 amino acids. V gave up 2 bases and J gave up 3 bases, with 11 bases separating them. The chain's CDR3 is CASSLLGTVYEQYF. The CDR3 nucleotides are TGTGCCAGCAGTTTACTGGGGACGGTCTACGAGCAGTACTTC.

The genes are TRBV6-5 and TRBJ2-5; D is uncertain. This CDR3 has 14 amino acids. Germline V gives CDR1 MNHEY, CDR2 SVGAGI. V was shortened by 6 bases and J by 4 bases, with 15 bases between the two germline ends. CDR3: CASRLLEPGETQYF. For the CDR3, the DNA is TGTGCCAGCAGATTACTCGAGCCAGGAGAGACCCAGTACTTC.

This chain joins TRBV7-2 and TRBJ2-7, with 8 bases that match TRBD2. Germline-derived CDR1 and CDR2 are SGHTA and FQGNSA. CDR3 length: 15 amino acids. The J segment lost 7 bases and the V segment lost 0 bases, leaving 8 bases of the junction unmatched. The CDR3 bases are TGTGCCAGCAGCTTAGCTCTAGCGGGCCGAAGTGAGCAGTACTTC. This gives the protein CASSLALAGRSEQYF. Full variable domain (outside the CDR3, taken from reference TRBV7-2 and TRBJ2-7): GAGVSQSPSNKVTEKGKDVELRCDPISGHTALYWYRQSLGQGLEFLIYFQGNSAPDKSGLPSDRFSAERTGGSVSTLTIQRTQQEDSAVYLCASSLALAGRSEQYFGPGTRLTVT.

The rearrangement links TRBV5-4 to TRBJ1-3; 8 bases are a match to TRBD1. This CDR3 is 16 amino acids long. Trimming removed 5 bases from V and 4 bases from J; junction bases left unmatched: 11. Germline V gene sequence: CDR1 SGHNT, CDR2 YYREEE (reference sequence). The CDR3 DNA follows: TGTGCCAGCAGTGTGACCGCCGGACAGGGAGGAAACACCATATATTTT. As protein: CASSVTAGQGGNTIYF.

The chain joins TRBV4-1 to TRBJ2-7; D is unclear. CDR1 is MGHRA and CDR2 is YSYEKL in the germline V gene. V lost 5 bases and J 3 bases, leaving 11 bases between the germline ends. The CDR3 spans 13 residues. In nucleotides, the CDR3 is TGCGCCAGCAGCTCACAAAACGGCTACGAGCAGTACTTC. Protein sequence: CASSSQNGYEQYF.

V gene TRBV6-4 combines with J gene TRBJ2-3; 13 bases fit TRBD2. The CDR3 is 16 residues long. CDR1 and CDR2 from the germline V gene are MRHNA and SNTAGT. Trimming took 7 bases from V and 4 from J; bases not matched to a gene: 8. The CDR3 coding sequence is TGTGCCAGCACGGGAACTAGCGGGAGGGTTGCAGATACGCAGTATTTT. Its protein product is CASTGTSGRVADTQYF.

CDR3 in amino acids: CASSEEAGGTDTQYF. The CDR3 DNA is TGTGCCAGCAGTGAAGAGGCAGGGGGCACAGATACGCAGTATTTT. This rearrangement joins TRBV6-1 to TRBJ2-3; D may be TRBD1 (6 bases). Germline lookup yields CDR1 MNHNS and CDR2 SASEGT. The ends were cut back, 1 base at V and 1 base at J, with 9 bases in the middle. This CDR3 region has 15 residues.

The CDR3 DNA follows: TGTGCCACCAGCAGAGATATCACTAGCGGGACCTACGAGCAGTACTTC. Encoded protein: CATSRDITSGTYEQYF. The chain uses TRBV15 and TRBJ2-7, with 10 positions matching TRBD2. This CDR3 region has 16 residues. J lost 2 bases, V lost 0 bases, and 4 bases had no gene match. Germline CDR1 is LNHNV and CDR2 is YYDKDF (reference sequence).